The entry below gives a single T cell receptor beta chain sequence along with its context. The entry originates in a study of control samples from healthy donors and cancer patients. Assay: immunoSEQ multiplex PCR; the TCRdb copy retains only in-frame clones and omits some. The repertoire holds about 58,000 clones, with roughly 86% as singletons. The CDR3 loop spans 15 amino acids. Germline lookup yields CDR1 MDHEN and CDR2 SYDVKM. V lost 7 bases, J lost 0 bases, and 13 bases lay in between. The clonotype originates from a woman in her fifties or sixties with lung cancer. Specimen: PBMCs. The chain carries TRBV28 and TRBJ1-5, with a weak D call TRBD1 (6 bases). The CDR3, as DNA: TGTGCCAGCATCGTTCAGGGGAATAGCAATCAGCCCCAGCATTTT. As protein: CASIVQGNSNQPQHF.